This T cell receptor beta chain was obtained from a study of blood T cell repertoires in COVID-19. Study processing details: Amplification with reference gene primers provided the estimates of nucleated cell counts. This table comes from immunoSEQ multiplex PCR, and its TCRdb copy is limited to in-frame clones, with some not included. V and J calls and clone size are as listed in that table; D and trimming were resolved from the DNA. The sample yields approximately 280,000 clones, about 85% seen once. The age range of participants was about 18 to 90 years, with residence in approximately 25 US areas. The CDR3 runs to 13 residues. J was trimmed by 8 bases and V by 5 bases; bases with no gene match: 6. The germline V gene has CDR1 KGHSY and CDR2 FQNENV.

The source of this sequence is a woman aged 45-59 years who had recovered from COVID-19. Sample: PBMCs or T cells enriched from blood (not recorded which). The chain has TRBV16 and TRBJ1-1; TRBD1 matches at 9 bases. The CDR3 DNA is TGTGCCAGCAGCTACTACAGGGGGCGCGAAGCTTTCTTT. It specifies CASSYYRGREAFF.